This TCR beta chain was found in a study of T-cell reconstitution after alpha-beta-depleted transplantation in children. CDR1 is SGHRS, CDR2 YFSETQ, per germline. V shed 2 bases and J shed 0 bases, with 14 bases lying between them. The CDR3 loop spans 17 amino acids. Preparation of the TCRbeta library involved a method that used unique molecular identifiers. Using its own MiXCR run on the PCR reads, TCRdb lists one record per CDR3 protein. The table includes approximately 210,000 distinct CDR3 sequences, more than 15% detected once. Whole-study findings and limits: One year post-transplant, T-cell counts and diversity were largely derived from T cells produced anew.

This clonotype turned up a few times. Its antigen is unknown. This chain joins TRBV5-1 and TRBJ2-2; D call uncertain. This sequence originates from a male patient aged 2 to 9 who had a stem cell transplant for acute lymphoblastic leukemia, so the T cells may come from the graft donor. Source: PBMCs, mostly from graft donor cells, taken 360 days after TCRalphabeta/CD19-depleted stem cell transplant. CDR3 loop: CASSFSRGRTNTGELFF. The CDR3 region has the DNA TGCGCCAGCAGCTTTTCGAGAGGCCGGACGAACACCGGGGAGCTGTTTTTT.